This T cell receptor (beta chain) came from a study of OX40 agonist ivuxolimab in advanced cancers. At the level of the study: Mean age roughly 65 years, range roughly 23 to 79; around 80% male. General study findings and limits: CD8+ T cells were the subset that, on average, had more expanded clones than CD4+. Partial responders at 0.1-3.0 mg/kg showed near-lowest clonal expansion.

TCRdb's table, derived via immunoSEQ multiplex PCR, lists solely in-frame clones and lacks some. The table lists about 52,000 clones, roughly 80% of them singletons, with under 5% in the top ten. V was trimmed by 5 bases and J by 7 bases, leaving 17 bases between them. The CDR3 covers 14 residues. CDR1 is SGHNT, CDR2 YENEEA, per germline. To note about this clone: Antigen unknown.

This specimen was CD4+ or CD8+ T cells sorted from blood, taken in a trial of the OX40 agonist ivuxolimab. This chain uses TRBV11-3 with TRBJ1-1, with D possibly being TRBD1 (5 bases). The source of this sequence is an adult with an advanced solid tumor such as melanoma, head and neck, liver or kidney cancer. CDR3 DNA sequence: TGTGCCAGCAGCCCGCAGCTGGGGCGGGATGAAGCTTTCTTT. Residues: CASSPQLGRDEAFF.